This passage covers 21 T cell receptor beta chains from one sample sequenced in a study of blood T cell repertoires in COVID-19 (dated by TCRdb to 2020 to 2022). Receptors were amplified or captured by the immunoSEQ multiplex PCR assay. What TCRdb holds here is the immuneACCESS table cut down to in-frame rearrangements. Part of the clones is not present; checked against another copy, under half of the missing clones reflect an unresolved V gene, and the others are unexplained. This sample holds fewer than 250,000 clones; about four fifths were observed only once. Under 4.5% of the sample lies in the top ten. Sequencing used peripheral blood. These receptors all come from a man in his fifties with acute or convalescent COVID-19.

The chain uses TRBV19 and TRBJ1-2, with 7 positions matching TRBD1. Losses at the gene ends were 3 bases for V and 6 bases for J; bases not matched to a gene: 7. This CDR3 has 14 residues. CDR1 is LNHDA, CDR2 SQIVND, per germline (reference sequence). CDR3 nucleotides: TGTGCCAGTAGTATTCTTAACAGGGGTGATGGCTACACCTTC. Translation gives CASSILNRGDGYTF.

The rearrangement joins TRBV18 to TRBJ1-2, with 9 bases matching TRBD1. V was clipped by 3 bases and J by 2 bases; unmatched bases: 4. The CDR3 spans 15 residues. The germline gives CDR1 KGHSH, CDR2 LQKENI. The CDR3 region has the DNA TGTGCCAGCTCACCGTCGACAGGGGGAAACTATGGCTACACCTTC. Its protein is CASSPSTGGNYGYTF.

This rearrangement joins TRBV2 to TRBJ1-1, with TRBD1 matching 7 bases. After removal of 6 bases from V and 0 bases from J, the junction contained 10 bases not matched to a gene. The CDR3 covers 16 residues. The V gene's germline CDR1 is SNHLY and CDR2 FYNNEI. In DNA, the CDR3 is TGTGCCAGCAGATGGGACAGCCGCTCAATGAACACTGAAGCTTTCTTT. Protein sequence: CASRWDSRSMNTEAFF.

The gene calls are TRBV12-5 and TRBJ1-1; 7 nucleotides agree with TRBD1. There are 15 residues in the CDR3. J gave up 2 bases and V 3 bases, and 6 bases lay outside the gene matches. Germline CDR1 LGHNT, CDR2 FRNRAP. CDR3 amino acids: CASGLGQARNTEAFF. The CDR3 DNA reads TGTGCTAGTGGTTTAGGACAGGCAAGAAACACTGAAGCTTTCTTT.

Here the CDR3 reads CASSPETGSFSEQYF. In DNA form, the CDR3 reads TGTGCCAGCAGCCCCGAGACAGGGTCCTTCTCCGAGCAGTACTTC. This chain uses TRBV3-1 (or the pseudogene TRBV3-2) with TRBJ2-7; 7 bases agree with TRBD1. Looked up from germline, CDR1 is LGHDT and CDR2 is YNNKEL (reference sequence). The CDR3 loop spans 15 amino acids. The trim removed 4 bases at V and 6 bases at J, leaving 12 bases unmatched.

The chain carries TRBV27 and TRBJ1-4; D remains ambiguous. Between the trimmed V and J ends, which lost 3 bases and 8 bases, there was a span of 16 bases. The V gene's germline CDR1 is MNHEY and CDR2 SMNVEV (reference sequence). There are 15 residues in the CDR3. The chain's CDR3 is CASSFVPPTSEKLFF. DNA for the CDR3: TGTGCCAGCAGTTTCGTCCCCCCGACATCAGAAAAACTGTTTTTT.

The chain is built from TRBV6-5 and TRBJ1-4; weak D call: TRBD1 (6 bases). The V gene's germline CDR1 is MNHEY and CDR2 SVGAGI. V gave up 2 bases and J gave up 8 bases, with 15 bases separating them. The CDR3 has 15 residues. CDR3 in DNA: TGTGCCAGCAGTTACCTCACAGGGATTGGGGAAAAACTGTTTTTT. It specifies CASSYLTGIGEKLFF.

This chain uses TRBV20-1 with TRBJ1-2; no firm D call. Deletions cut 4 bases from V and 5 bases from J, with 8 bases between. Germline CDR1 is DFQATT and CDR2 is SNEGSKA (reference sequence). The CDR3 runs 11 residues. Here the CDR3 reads CSATDFYGYTF. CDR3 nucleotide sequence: TGCAGTGCTACTGACTTTTATGGCTACACCTTC.

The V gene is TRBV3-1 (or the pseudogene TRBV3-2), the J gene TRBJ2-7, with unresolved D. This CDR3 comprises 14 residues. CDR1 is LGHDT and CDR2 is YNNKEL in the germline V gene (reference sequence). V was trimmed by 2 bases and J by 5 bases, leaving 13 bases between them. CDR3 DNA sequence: TGTGCCAGCAGCCAAATAGATTCTCTGGACGAGCAGTACTTC. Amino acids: CASSQIDSLDEQYF.

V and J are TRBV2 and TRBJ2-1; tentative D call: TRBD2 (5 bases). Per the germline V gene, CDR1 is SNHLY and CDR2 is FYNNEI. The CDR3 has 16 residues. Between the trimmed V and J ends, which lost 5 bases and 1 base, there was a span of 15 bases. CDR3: CASSKLEPRSYNEQFF. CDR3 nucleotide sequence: TGTGCCAGCAGTAAACTAGAGCCTCGATCCTACAATGAGCAGTTCTTC.

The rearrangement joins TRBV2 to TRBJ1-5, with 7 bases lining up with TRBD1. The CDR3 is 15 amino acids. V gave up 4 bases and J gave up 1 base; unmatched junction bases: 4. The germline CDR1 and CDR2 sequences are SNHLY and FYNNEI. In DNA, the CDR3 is TGTGCCAGCAGTGGAGACAGGGAAAGCAATCAGCCCCAGCATTTT. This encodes CASSGDRESNQPQHF.

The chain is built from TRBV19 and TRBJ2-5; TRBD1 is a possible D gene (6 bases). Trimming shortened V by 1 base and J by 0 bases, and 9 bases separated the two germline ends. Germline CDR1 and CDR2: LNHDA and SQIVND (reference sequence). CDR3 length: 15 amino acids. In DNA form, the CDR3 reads TGTGCCAGTAGTATAGCCCAGGGGTACCAAGAGACCCAGTACTTC. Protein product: CASSIAQGYQETQYF.

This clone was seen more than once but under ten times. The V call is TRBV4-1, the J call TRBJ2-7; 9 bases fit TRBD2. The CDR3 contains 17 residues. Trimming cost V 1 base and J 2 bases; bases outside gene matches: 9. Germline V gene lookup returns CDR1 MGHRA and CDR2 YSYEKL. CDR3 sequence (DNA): TGCGCCAGCAGCCAAGGGGTTCTAGCGGGGAGCCCCTACGAGCAGTACTTC. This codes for CASSQGVLAGSPYEQYF.

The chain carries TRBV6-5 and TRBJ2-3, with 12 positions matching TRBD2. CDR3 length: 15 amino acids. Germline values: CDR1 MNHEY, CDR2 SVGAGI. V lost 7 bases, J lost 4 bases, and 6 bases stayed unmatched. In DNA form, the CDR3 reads TGTGCCAGCATTCTAGCGGGAGGGAAGCCAGATACGCAGTATTTT. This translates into CASILAGGKPDTQYF.

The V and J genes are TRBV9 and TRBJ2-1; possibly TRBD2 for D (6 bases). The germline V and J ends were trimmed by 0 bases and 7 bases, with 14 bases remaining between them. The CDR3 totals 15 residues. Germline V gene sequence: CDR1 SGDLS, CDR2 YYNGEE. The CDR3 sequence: CASSVDGGMGNEQFF. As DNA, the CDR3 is TGTGCCAGCAGCGTAGACGGCGGGATGGGGAATGAGCAGTTCTTC.

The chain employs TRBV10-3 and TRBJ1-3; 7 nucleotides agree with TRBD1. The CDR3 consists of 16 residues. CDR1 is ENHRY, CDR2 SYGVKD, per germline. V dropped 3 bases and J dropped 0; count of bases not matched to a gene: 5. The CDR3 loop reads CAISDRDSGSGNTIYF. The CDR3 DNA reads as TGTGCCATCAGTGACCGGGACAGCGGCTCTGGAAACACCATATATTTT.

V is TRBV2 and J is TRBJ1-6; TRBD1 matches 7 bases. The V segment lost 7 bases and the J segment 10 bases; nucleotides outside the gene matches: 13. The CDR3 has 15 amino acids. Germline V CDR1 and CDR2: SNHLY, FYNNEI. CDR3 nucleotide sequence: TGTGCCAGCAATCCCTCAGGGGGGCGAGGATCACCCCTCCACTTT. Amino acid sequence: CASNPSGGRGSPLHF.

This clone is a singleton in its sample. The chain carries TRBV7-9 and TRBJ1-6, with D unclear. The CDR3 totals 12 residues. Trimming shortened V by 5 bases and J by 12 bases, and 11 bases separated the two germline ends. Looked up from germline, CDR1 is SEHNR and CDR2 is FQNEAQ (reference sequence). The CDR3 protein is CASSAFGGPLHF. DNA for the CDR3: TGTGCCAGCAGCGCCTTCGGTGGACCCCTCCACTTT.

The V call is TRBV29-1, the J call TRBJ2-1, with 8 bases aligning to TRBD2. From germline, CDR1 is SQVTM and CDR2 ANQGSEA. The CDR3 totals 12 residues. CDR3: CSVSAGVREQFF. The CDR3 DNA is TGCAGTGTTTCAGCGGGAGTACGGGAGCAGTTCTTC.

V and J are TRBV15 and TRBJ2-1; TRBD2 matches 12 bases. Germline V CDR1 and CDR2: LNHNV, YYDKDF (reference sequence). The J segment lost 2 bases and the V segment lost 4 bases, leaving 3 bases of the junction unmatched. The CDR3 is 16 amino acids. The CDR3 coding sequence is TGTGCCACCAGCAAGACTAGCGGGAGTACCTACAATGAGCAGTTCTTC. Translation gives CATSKTSGSTYNEQFF.

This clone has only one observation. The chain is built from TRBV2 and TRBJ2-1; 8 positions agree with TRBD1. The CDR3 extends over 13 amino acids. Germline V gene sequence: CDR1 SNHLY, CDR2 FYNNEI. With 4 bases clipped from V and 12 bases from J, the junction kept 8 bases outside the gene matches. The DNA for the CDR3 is TGTGCCAGCAGTGTAGGACAGGGACGGTGGCAGTTCTTC. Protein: CASSVGQGRWQFF.